This T cell receptor beta chain was obtained from a study of graft-versus-host responses after intestinal transplantation. Whole-study context: Following induction with anti-thymocyte globulin, all recipients were given tacrolimus and steroids for two to four years. Points from the study as a whole: GvH clones detected in recipient marrow included some appearing first in ileum or blood. Early after transplant, HvG clones declined as circulating GvH clones peaked. When patients had graft-donor T cell macrochimerism, their allografts held high graft-versus-host to host-versus-graft clonal ratios.

With respect to this clone: Its specificity is not known.

Trimming took 0 bases from V and 0 from J, leaving 18 bases between them. In germline, CDR1 is LGHNT, CDR2 FRNRAP. The CDR3 consists of 19 residues. Sequenced by immunoSEQ multiplex PCR; TCRdb stores in-frame clones only, minus some. The sample carries tens of thousands of clones, about nine tenths recorded once. The source is a human donor who received an intestinal transplant. The chain links TRBV12-5 to TRBJ2-1; no clear D. The source material was unstimulated CD4+ T cells sorted from spleen or lymph node cells, sampled before intestinal transplant. Written as DNA, the CDR3 is TGTGCTAGTGGTTTGGTACTCGGAGTCCACGCAAGCTCCTACAATGAGCAGTTCTTC. Its translation is CASGLVLGVHASSYNEQFF.